This entry lists 8 T cell receptor beta chains sequenced from one sample in a study of neurological immune-mediated disorders. TCRdb reprocessed the 5' RACE reads via MiXCR and lists one record per CDR3 protein. The data show tens of thousands of distinct CDR3 sequences, about 13% seen once. Time point in this sample: longitudinal time-point 2. The sequenced sample consisted of PBMCs. The source of these receptors is a woman in her thirties or forties in good health.

This clonotype is a singleton in its sample. A much more abundant neighbour one base away suggests this may be a read error. V and J are TRBV28 and TRBJ2-1; TRBD2 agrees at 12 bases. Germline V lookup: CDR1 MDHEN, CDR2 SYDVKM. The V and J ends lost 3 bases and 6 bases, in that order; junction bases with no gene match: 6. This CDR3 region has 16 residues. Here the CDR3 reads CASSFRLAGGPNEQFF. CDR3 DNA sequence: TGTGCCAGCAGTTTTAGGCTAGCGGGGGGGCCCAATGAGCAGTTCTTC.

This clonotype was recorded at least ten times. The chain combines TRBV6-2 or TRBV6-3 with TRBJ2-3; 7 bases are shared with TRBD2. This CDR3 region has 13 residues. Germline V gives CDR1 MNHEY, CDR2 SVGEGT. Losses at the gene ends were 7 bases for V and 3 bases for J; bases not matched to a gene: 4. CDR3 in DNA: TGTGCCAGCATGAGCGGGGAGACAGATACGCAGTATTTT. Translating it yields CASMSGETDTQYF.

This clonotype occurred many times. The J gene is TRBJ2-7, the V gene TRBV12-3 or TRBV12-4, with 9 bases lining up with TRBD1. V was pared by 6 bases and J by 1 base, with 7 bases of the junction left unmatched. The CDR3 length is 15 residues. The CDR3: CASSRGQGSSYEQYF. CDR3 in DNA: TGTGCCAGCAGCCGGGGACAGGGATCTTCCTACGAGCAGTACTTC.

This clonotype was seen many times. This sequence joins TRBV4-3 and TRBJ2-3; TRBD1 aligns across 7 bases. The V gene end was trimmed by 3 bases and the J gene end by 1 base; junction bases not matched to a gene: 4. The germline CDR1 and CDR2 sequences are LGHNA and YSLEER. This CDR3 contains 15 residues. The chain's CDR3 is CASSQWDRRTDTQYF. CDR3 nucleotide sequence: TGCGCCAGCAGCCAGTGGGACAGACGCACAGATACGCAGTATTTT.

This clonotype was seen many times. The chain links TRBV20-1 to TRBJ2-3, with D perhaps TRBD1 or TRBD2 (5 bases each). This CDR3 region has 13 residues. V lost 4 bases, J lost 2 bases, and 10 bases lay in between. CDR1 is DFQATT and CDR2 is SNEGSKA in the germline V gene (reference sequence). CDR3 protein: CSAIGTPTDTQYF. The CDR3 region has the DNA TGCAGTGCTATAGGGACCCCCACAGATACGCAGTATTTT.

This clonotype was counted at least ten times. The chain is built from TRBV5-1 and TRBJ2-5, with 8 bases lining up with TRBD2. V was clipped by 0 bases and J by 0 bases; unmatched bases: 7. The CDR3 extends over 17 amino acids. Germline CDR1 SGHRS, CDR2 YFSETQ. CDR3 sequence reads: CASSLGLAGSYQETQYF. The CDR3 DNA reads as TGCGCCAGCAGCTTGGGCCTAGCGGGCAGTTACCAAGAGACCCAGTACTTC.

This clonotype was observed at least ten times. This chain joins TRBV12-3 or TRBV12-4 and TRBJ2-4; 9 positions agree with TRBD1. V lost 7 bases, J lost 5 bases, and 6 bases stayed unmatched. CDR3 length equals 14 residues. CDR3 loop: CASTPTGGENIQYF. CDR3 coding DNA: TGTGCCAGCACCCCGACAGGGGGGGAAAACATTCAGTACTTC.

This rearrangement joins TRBV5-1 to TRBJ1-5; D ambiguous. Germline V gene data show CDR1 as SGHRS and CDR2 as YFSETQ. The CDR3 has 13 amino acids. The V end lost 2 bases, the J end lost 4 bases, and 7 bases lay between the germline ends. The CDR3 is CASSFGINQPQHF. The CDR3 DNA reads TGCGCCAGCAGCTTCGGCATAAATCAGCCCCAGCATTTT.